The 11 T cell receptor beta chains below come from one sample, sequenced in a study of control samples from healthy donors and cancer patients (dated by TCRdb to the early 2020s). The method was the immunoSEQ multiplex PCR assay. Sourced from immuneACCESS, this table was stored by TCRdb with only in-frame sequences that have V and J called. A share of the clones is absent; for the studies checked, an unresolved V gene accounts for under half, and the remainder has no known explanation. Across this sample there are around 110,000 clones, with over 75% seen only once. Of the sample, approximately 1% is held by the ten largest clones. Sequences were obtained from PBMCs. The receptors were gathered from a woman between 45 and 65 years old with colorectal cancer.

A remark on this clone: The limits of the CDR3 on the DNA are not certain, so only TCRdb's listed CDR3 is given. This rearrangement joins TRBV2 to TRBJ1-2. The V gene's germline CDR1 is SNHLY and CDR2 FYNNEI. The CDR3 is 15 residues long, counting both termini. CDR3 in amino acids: CASSSSGEFNYGYTF.

DNA for the CDR3: TGTGCCAGCAGCGTAGGAGAGTCGGGGCTTGAAAAACTGTTTTTT. It yields the protein CASSVGESGLEKLFF. The rearrangement links TRBV9 to TRBJ1-4; D might be TRBD1 (5 bases). The CDR3 is 15 residues long. From germline, CDR1 is SGDLS and CDR2 YYNGEE. The V end lost 0 bases, the J end lost 7 bases, and 13 bases lay between the germline ends. Drawing the rest from reference TRBV9 and TRBJ1-4, the complete variable domain is DSGVTQTPKHLITATGQRVTLRCSPRSGDLSVYWYQQSLDQGLQFLIQYYNGEERAKGNILERFSAQQFPDLHSELNLSSLELGDSALYFCASSVGESGLEKLFFGSGTQLSVL.

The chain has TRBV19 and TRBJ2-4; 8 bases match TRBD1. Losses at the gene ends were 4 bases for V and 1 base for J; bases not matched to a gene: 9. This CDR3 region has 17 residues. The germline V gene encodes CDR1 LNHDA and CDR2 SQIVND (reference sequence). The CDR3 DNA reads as TGTGCCAGTAGTAACCGACAGGGGAGGTCGGCCAAAAACATTCAGTACTTC. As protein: CASSNRQGRSAKNIQYF.

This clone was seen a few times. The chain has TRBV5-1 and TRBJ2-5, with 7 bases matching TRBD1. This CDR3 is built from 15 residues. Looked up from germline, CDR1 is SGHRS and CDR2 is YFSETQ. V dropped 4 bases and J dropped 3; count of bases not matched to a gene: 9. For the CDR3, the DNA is TGCGCCAGCAGCCCTACCAAGGGACAGAAAGAGACCCAGTACTTC. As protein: CASSPTKGQKETQYF.

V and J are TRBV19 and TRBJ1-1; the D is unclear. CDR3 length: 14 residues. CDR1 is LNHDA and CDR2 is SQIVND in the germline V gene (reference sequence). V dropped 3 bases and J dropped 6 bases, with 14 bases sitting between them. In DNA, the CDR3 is TGTGCCAGTAGTATTAGCCGGTTTGCAGCTGAAGCTTTCTTT. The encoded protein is CASSISRFAAEAFF.

CDR3 in DNA: TGTGCCAGCAGCCCCCTAGGGGGGGGAAATGAGCAGTTCTTC. As protein: CASSPLGGGNEQFF. The chain joins TRBV7-9 to TRBJ2-1; the D gene is possibly TRBD2 (7 bases). CDR1 and CDR2 from the germline V gene are SEHNR and FQNEAQ (reference sequence). V was cut by 5 bases and J by 7 bases, with 15 bases left in between. There are 14 residues in the CDR3.

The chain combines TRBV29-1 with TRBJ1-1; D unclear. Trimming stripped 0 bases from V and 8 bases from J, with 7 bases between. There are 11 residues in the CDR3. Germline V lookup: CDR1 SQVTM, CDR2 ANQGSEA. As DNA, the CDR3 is TGCAGCGTTGAAGATATGGCAGAAGCTTTCTTT. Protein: CSVEDMAEAFF.

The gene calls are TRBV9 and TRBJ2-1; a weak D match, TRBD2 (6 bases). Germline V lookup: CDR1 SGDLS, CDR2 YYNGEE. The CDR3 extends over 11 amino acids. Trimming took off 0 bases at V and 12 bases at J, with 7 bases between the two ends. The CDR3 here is CASSVGLVQFF. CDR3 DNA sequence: TGTGCCAGCAGCGTAGGACTAGTGCAGTTCTTC.

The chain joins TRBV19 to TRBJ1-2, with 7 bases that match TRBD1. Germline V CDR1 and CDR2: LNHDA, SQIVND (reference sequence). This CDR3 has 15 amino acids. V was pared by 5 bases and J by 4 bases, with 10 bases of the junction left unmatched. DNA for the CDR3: TGTGCCAGTAGTGCCCGGGACAGCTTACTCTATGGCTACACCTTC. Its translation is CASSARDSLLYGYTF.

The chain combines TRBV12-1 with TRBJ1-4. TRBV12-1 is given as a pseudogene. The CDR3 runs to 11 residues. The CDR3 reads CASSESEKLFF. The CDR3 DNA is TGTGCCAGCAGCGAGAGTGAAAAACTGTTTTTT.

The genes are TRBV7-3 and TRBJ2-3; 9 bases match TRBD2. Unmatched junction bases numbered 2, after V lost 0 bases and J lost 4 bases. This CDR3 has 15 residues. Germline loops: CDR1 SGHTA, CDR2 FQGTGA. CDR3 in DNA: TGTGCCAGCAGCTTAACTAGCGGGGGTGCAGATACGCAGTATTTT. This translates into CASSLTSGGADTQYF. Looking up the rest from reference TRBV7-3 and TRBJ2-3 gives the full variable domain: GAGVSQTPSNKVTEKGKYVELRCDPISGHTALYWYRQSLGQGPEFLIYFQGTGAADDSGLPNDRFFAVRPEGSVSTLKIQRTERGDSAVYLCASSLTSGGADTQYFGPGTRLTVL.